The 18 T cell receptor beta chains below were found in one sample sequenced in a study of tumor and adjacent non-tumor tissue in lung cancer. RNA was extracted from bulk tissue without any cell sorting. The library came from three nested PCR rounds adapted from ARM-PCR protocols. TCRdb re-analysed the multiplex PCR reads in MiXCR, keeping a single row per CDR3 protein. This table holds around 66,000 distinct CDR3 sequences, roughly 72% found once. The sequencing input was lung tumor tissue. All receptors come from a man in his sixties with non-small cell lung cancer.

To note about this clonotype: At one end, the junction sequence differs from germline, possibly due to a read error. This chain links TRBV28 with TRBJ1-3, with 10 bases identical to TRBD1. This CDR3 is 16 amino acids long. The germline gives CDR1 MDHEN, CDR2 SYDVKM. In DNA form, the CDR3 reads TGTGCCAGCAGTATGACGACAGGGGGCTCTGGAAACACTATATATTTT. It encodes CASSMTTGGSGNTIYF.

For this clonotype: The junction does not match germline at one end; this may be a read error. The rearrangement joins TRBV11-1 to TRBJ2-5; D may match TRBD1 or TRBD2 (5 bases each). The CDR3 consists of 15 residues. The germline V gene has CDR1 SGHAT and CDR2 FQDESV (reference sequence). The DNA for the CDR3 is TGTGCCAGCAGCCACCCCCCGGGGCAGCAAGAGACCCAATACTTC. Translation: CASSHPPGQQETQYF.

With respect to this clonotype: This sequence may be a read error, since a much larger clone differs from it by one base. This chain uses TRBV7-9 with TRBJ1-1; D gene ambiguous. The V end was cut by 5 bases, the J end by 6 bases, with 16 bases between. The CDR3 totals 14 residues. Germline lookup yields CDR1 SEHNR and CDR2 FQNEAQ (reference sequence). CDR3 DNA sequence: TGTGCCAGCAGCGCCCATGTGGCTATTTCTGAAGCTTTCTTT. This encodes CASSAHVAISEAFF.

With respect to this clonotype: At one end, the junction sequence differs from germline, possibly due to a read error. The rearrangement links TRBV11-1 to TRBJ2-2, with a possible D match to TRBD2 (5 bases). Germline CDR1 reads SGHAT; CDR2 reads FQDESV (reference sequence). CDR3 length equals 14 residues. CDR3 residues: CANSYTSGTGELLF. The CDR3 DNA sequence: TGTGCCAACAGCTATACTAGTGGCACCGGTGAGCTGCTTTTT.

Notes on this clonotype: One end of the junction does not line up with germline, which may come from a read error. The chain is built from TRBV6-1 and TRBJ2-7, with no clear D. This CDR3 comprises 11 residues. Germline CDR1 is MNHNS and CDR2 is SASEGT. The CDR3 nucleotides read TGTGCCAGCAGTGAAAACCACGAGCAGTGTTTC. The encoded protein is CASSENHEQCF.

This clonotype was picked up many times. The gene calls are TRBV7-9 and TRBJ2-7, with TRBD1 matching 7 bases. The trim removed 2 bases at V and 5 bases at J, leaving 6 bases unmatched. Per germline, CDR1 SEHNR and CDR2 FQNEAQ (reference sequence). This CDR3 region has 14 residues. CDR3 in DNA: TGTGCCAGCAGCTTATTTGGACAGGTTGACGAGCAGTACTTC. This sequence encodes CASSLFGQVDEQYF.

Turning to this clonotype: Its ends do not fully match the called genes, so a read error is possible. The V call is TRBV11-1, the J call TRBJ2-5, with a possible D match to TRBD1 (6 bases). CDR3 length: 15 residues. Germline-derived CDR1 and CDR2 are SGHAT and FQDESV (reference sequence). The CDR3 nucleotides read TGTACCAGCAGCCATATAGTGGCAGGGGCGGAGACCCAGTACTTC. Amino acid sequence: CTSSHIVAGAETQYF.

A remark on this clonotype: A clone one base away is much larger, so this may be a read error. The chain links TRBV6-6 to TRBJ2-7; TRBD2 matches 12 bases. The CDR3 totals 16 residues. Per germline, CDR1 MNHNY and CDR2 SVGAGI (reference sequence). The chain's CDR3 is CANSTPSGRAAYEQYF. In DNA, the CDR3 is TGTGCCAACAGTACACCTAGCGGGAGGGCTGCATACGAGCAGTACTTC.

This clonotype was counted a few times. This sequence joins TRBV6-1 and TRBJ2-2; D is unresolved. Germline lookup yields CDR1 MNHNS and CDR2 SASEGT. The length of the CDR3 is 17 residues. The V end lost 7 bases, the J end lost 0 bases, and 18 bases lay between the germline ends. For the CDR3, the DNA is TGTGCCAGCACTCCCAGTACACCCCGGGCGAACACCGGGGAGCTGTTTTTT. It encodes CASTPSTPRANTGELFF.

Concerning this clonotype: At one of its ends the junction is not consistent with the germline gene, which may arise from a read error. V and J are TRBV6-6 and TRBJ1-1; 8 bases align to TRBD1. The CDR3 sequence is 13 residues long. In germline, CDR1 is MNHNY, CDR2 SVGAGI (reference sequence). CDR3: CASRLTGDTDAFF. The CDR3 nucleotides read TGTGCCAGCAGGTTGACAGGGGATACTGATGCTTTCTTT.

On this clonotype itself: With a much larger clone just one base away, this may be a read error. The chain uses TRBV5-1 and TRBJ1-6, with D uncertain. V lost 5 bases to trimming and J lost 0 bases, with 9 bases between them. The length of the CDR3 is 15 residues. CDR1 SGHRS and CDR2 YFSETQ come from the germline V gene. The DNA of the CDR3 is TGCGCCAGCAGACGAGACGGCTCCTATAATTCACCCCTCCACTTT. Translating it yields CASRRDGSYNSPLHF.

Regarding this clonotype: Mismatch with germline at one junction end may stem from a read error. The chain carries TRBV11-1 and TRBJ1-1; D remains unclear. The V gene's germline CDR1 is SGHAT and CDR2 FQDESV (reference sequence). This CDR3 is built from 13 residues. CDR3 bases: TGTACCAGTAGCTTAGCGCCGGAGGCTGAAGCTTTCTTT. It is translated as CTSSLAPEAEAFF.

With respect to this clonotype: An end of the junction differs from the germline gene, which may be a read error. CDR3 loop: CAIIDYLTAYSPLHF. Written as DNA, the CDR3 is TGTGCCATCATTGATTATTTAACGGCGTACTCACCACTCCACTTC. The chain has TRBV10-3 and TRBJ1-6; D is undetermined. In germline, CDR1 is ENHRY, CDR2 SYGVKD. This CDR3 spans 15 amino acids.

In regard to this clonotype: The junction differs from germline at one of its ends, possibly a read error. The gene calls are TRBV28 and TRBJ2-7; the match to TRBD1 covers 10 bases. Per the germline V gene, CDR1 is MDHEN and CDR2 is SYDVKM. The CDR3 has 15 amino acids. CDR3 loop: CASSSDRGFSCEQYF. The CDR3, as DNA: TGTGCTAGCAGTTCGGACAGGGGGTTTTCCTGCGAGCAGTACTTC. The full variable domain, its missing parts supplied by reference TRBV28 and TRBJ2-7, is DVKVTQSSRYLVKRTGEKVFLECVQDMDHENMFWYRQDPGLGLRLIYFSYDVKMKEKGDIPEGYSVSREKKERFSLILESASTNQTSMYLCASSSDRGFSCEQYFGPGTRLTVT.

Regarding this clonotype: This may arise from a read error, as a much more abundant clone is one base away. V and J are TRBV20-1 and TRBJ2-1, with D possibly being TRBD1 or TRBD2 (5 bases each). Trimming shortened V by 8 bases and J by 10 bases, and 18 bases separated the two germline ends. From germline, CDR1 is DFQATT and CDR2 SNEGSKA (reference sequence). The CDR3 sequence is 12 residues long. CDR3 DNA sequence: TGCAGTACCAGGGTAGGAGGAGGCGAGCAGTTCTTC. It yields the protein CSTRVGGGEQFF.

Regarding this clonotype: A read error may account for a junction end that differs from germline. The V call is TRBV6-1, the J call TRBJ2-7; D remains ambiguous. The V gene's germline CDR1 is MNHNS and CDR2 SASEGT. CDR3 size: 15 residues. The CDR3 reads CASSVSIEWTYKQYF. In nucleotides, the CDR3 is TGTGCCAGCAGTGTAAGTATAGAGTGGACCTACAAGCAGTACTTC.

With regard to this clonotype: An end of the junction differs from the germline gene, which may be a read error. This chain uses TRBV6-5 with TRBJ2-7; perhaps TRBD1 as D (5 bases). From germline, CDR1 is MNHEY and CDR2 SVGAGI. The CDR3 is 13 amino acids. CDR3 DNA: TGTGCCAGCAGGACAGTAGGTTCCTACGTGCAGTACTTC. This codes for CASRTVGSYVQYF.

This sequence joins TRBV20-1 and TRBJ2-7; 7 bases are a match to TRBD2. Losses at the gene ends were 0 bases for V and 2 bases for J; bases not matched to a gene: 4. This CDR3 region has 14 residues. Germline V lookup: CDR1 DFQATT, CDR2 SNEGSKA (reference sequence). The DNA for the CDR3 is TGCAGTGCTAGAGACATGGGACTACCCTACGAGCAGTACTTC. Protein product: CSARDMGLPYEQYF.